This T cell receptor (beta chain) was observed in a study of T cell responses to AZD1222 COVID-19 vaccine. Assay: immunoSEQ multiplex PCR; the TCRdb copy retains only in-frame clones and omits some. The table includes fewer than 130,000 clones, more than 85% detected once. With V trimmed by 5 bases and J by 4 bases, 6 bases remained unmatched. Germline lookup yields CDR1 SGHTA and CDR2 FQGNSA. The CDR3 consists of 15 residues. Study-wide results and caveats: CD4 TCRs covered the whole spike, strongest at regions 160-218 and 743-854. Donors were largely white British and mainly female; clonal diversity was possibly underestimated. Per reports, nearly half of all spike-specific TCRs target regions that are unmutated in variants. Just a handful of AZD1222 recipients tested seropositive at baseline.

For this clone: Its antigen is not identified.

The material was peripheral blood, obtained on day 0 of AZD1222 vaccination. The J gene is TRBJ2-2, the V gene TRBV7-2; TRBD2 agrees at 8 bases. The receptor was isolated from an adult in good health. The CDR3 sequence: CASSPSGRGTGELFF. The CDR3 coding sequence is TGTGCCAGCAGCCCGAGCGGGAGAGGCACCGGGGAGCTGTTTTTT.